The 24 T cell receptor beta chains listed next were all sequenced from one sample in a study of T cell changes during pregnancy in multiple sclerosis. The repertoire was sequenced with immunoSEQ multiplex PCR; TCRdb's copy has only in-frame clones and lacks some. The top ten hold about 0.13% of the sample, which has about 75,000 clones, approximately 95% seen once. This material consisted of CD4+ T cells from peripheral blood mononuclear cells, taken after pregnancy. Source of these receptors: a female donor with multiple sclerosis, enrolled in a pregnancy study.

The V and J genes are TRBV30 and TRBJ2-7; tentative D call: TRBD2 (6 bases). V was cut by 4 bases and J by 4 bases, with 29 bases left in between. The V gene's germline CDR1 is GTSNPN and CDR2 SVGIG (reference sequence). This CDR3 has 18 residues. The CDR3 protein is CAWNTPPTSSGIAYEQYF. CDR3 nucleotide sequence: TGTGCCTGGAACACCCCCCCCACAAGTAGCGGAATAGCATACGAGCAGTACTTC.

The chain combines TRBV28 with TRBJ2-7; D is uncertain. The CDR3 is 12 residues long. CDR1 and CDR2 (germline): MDHEN, SYDVKM. Deletions cut 6 bases from V and 3 bases from J, with 9 bases between. CDR3 bases: TGTGCCAGCAGATCTTCGGTCTACGAGCAGTACTTC. As protein: CASRSSVYEQYF.

The rearrangement joins TRBV10-3 to TRBJ1-1, with 7 bases lining up with TRBD1. With 6 bases clipped from V and 0 bases from J, the junction kept 4 bases outside the gene matches. In germline, CDR1 is ENHRY, CDR2 SYGVKD. This CDR3 spans 14 amino acids. CDR3 residues: CAISSGQLNTEAFF. CDR3 in DNA: TGTGCCATCAGCTCGGGACAGCTGAACACTGAAGCTTTCTTT.

The chain carries TRBV5-1 and TRBJ2-1, with 7 bases identical to TRBD2. The CDR3 has 14 residues. Germline lookup yields CDR1 SGHRS and CDR2 YFSETQ. V was clipped by 8 bases and J by 3 bases; unmatched bases: 8. CDR3 region: CASSPASGYNEQFF. The DNA for the CDR3 is TGCGCCAGTTCCCCGGCTAGCGGCTACAATGAGCAGTTCTTC.

Only one count was recorded for this clone. The V call is TRBV5-1, the J call TRBJ2-7, with 8 positions matching TRBD2. The CDR3 is 16 residues long. CDR1 and CDR2 from the germline V gene are SGHRS and YFSETQ. V lost 3 bases and J lost 7; bases outside the gene matches: 15. The CDR3 DNA follows: TGCGCCAGCAGCTGGGGGGGTAGCGGGACTCAGAGGGAGCAGTACTTC. Translation gives CASSWGGSGTQREQYF.

For the CDR3, the DNA is TGTGCCAGCAGTCAAAAAACAGGGTCTTTAAAGACCCAGTACTTC. Its translation is CASSQKTGSLKTQYF. The chain employs TRBV6-5 and TRBJ2-5; a possible D gene is TRBD1 (6 bases). CDR3 length: 15 residues. Trimming removed 5 bases at V and 6 bases at J, with 19 bases between. The germline V gene has CDR1 MNHEY and CDR2 SVGAGI.

The V gene is TRBV5-5, the J gene TRBJ1-1; no definite D call. Trimming cost V 1 base and J 2 bases, with 9 bases left between them. Germline CDR1 and CDR2: SGHKS and YYEKEE (reference sequence). The CDR3 extends over 14 amino acids. The CDR3 DNA reads as TGTGCCAGCAGCTTGATCCCGGGAAACACTGAAGCTTTCTTT. Protein: CASSLIPGNTEAFF.

The rearrangement uses TRBV7-2 and TRBJ1-3; no clear D. The CDR3 length is 18 residues. Per germline, CDR1 SGHTA and CDR2 FQGNSA. Trimming removed 4 bases from V and 5 bases from J, with 24 bases in between. The CDR3 sequence is CASSSPTGDGWARNTIYF. The CDR3 nucleotides read TGTGCCAGCAGCTCGCCCACTGGTGACGGTTGGGCTCGAAACACCATATATTTT.

This chain uses TRBV7-9 with TRBJ2-1; 9 bases align to TRBD2. CDR3 size: 17 residues. Germline values: CDR1 SEHNR, CDR2 FQNEAQ (reference sequence). Trimming cost V 3 bases and J 5 bases; bases outside gene matches: 11. This chain's CDR3 is CASSFRAGGSIDNEQFF. CDR3 bases: TGTGCCAGCAGCTTTCGGGCGGGAGGGAGTATAGACAATGAGCAGTTCTTC.

The rearrangement joins TRBV5-6 to TRBJ1-6; D remains unclear. V lost 3 bases to trimming and J lost 0 bases, with 10 bases between them. The CDR3 is made up of 16 amino acids. The germline V gene has CDR1 SGHDT and CDR2 YYEEEE. CDR3 in amino acids: CASSSRQISYNSPLHF. The CDR3 DNA follows: TGTGCCAGCAGCTCGAGACAAATCTCCTATAATTCACCCCTCCACTTT.

V and J are TRBV10-1 and TRBJ2-7, with a weak D call TRBD2 (6 bases). Germline assignment: CDR1 WNHNN and CDR2 SYGVQD (reference sequence). This CDR3 is built from 13 residues. The ends were cut back, 7 bases at V and 4 bases at J, with 14 bases in the middle. The CDR3 coding sequence is TGCGCCAGCATCAAGCGGGTGAGATACGAGCAGTACTTC. Residues: CASIKRVRYEQYF.

This chain links TRBV20-1 with TRBJ1-2; unclear D gene. The CDR3 has 10 amino acids. Looked up from germline, CDR1 is DFQATT and CDR2 is SNEGSKA (reference sequence). The germline V and J ends were trimmed by 3 bases and 8 bases, with 7 bases remaining between them. CDR3 loop: CSASLGGYTF. The CDR3 bases are TGCAGTGCTAGCCTAGGCGGCTACACCTTC.

This CDR3 reads CATSKGLAGVPAHYNEQFF. The CDR3 DNA is TGTGCCACCAGCAAGGGACTAGCGGGCGTCCCGGCCCACTACAATGAGCAGTTCTTC. J is TRBJ2-1 and V is TRBV15; TRBD2 matches 12 bases. CDR3 length equals 19 residues. Germline CDR1 reads LNHNV; CDR2 reads YYDKDF (reference sequence). V was clipped by 4 bases and J by 3 bases; unmatched bases: 13.

The CDR3 region is CASSLYGPSGTYEQYF. The CDR3 DNA sequence: TGTGCCAGCAGTTTATATGGGCCTAGCGGGACGTACGAGCAGTACTTC. The rearrangement uses TRBV27 and TRBJ2-7; 9 nucleotides line up with TRBD2. The CDR3 spans 16 residues. Losses at the gene ends were 1 base for V and 4 bases for J; bases not matched to a gene: 8. The V gene's germline CDR1 is MNHEY and CDR2 SMNVEV (reference sequence).

The chain combines TRBV29-1 with TRBJ2-7, with 10 bases matching TRBD1. CDR1 is SQVTM, CDR2 ANQGSEA, per germline. This CDR3 is built from 13 residues. V was clipped by 4 bases and J by 2 bases; unmatched bases: 2. The CDR3, as DNA: TGCAGCGTTGCTGGGACAGGGGCCTACGAGCAGTACTTC. Its translation is CSVAGTGAYEQYF.

Written as DNA, the CDR3 is TGTGCCACTACCGCCCGGACAGATTCCTACGAGCAGTACTTC. Translated: CATTARTDSYEQYF. The chain couples TRBV15 to TRBJ2-7, with D perhaps matching TRBD1 (6 bases). This CDR3 contains 14 residues. CDR1 is LNHNV, CDR2 YYDKDF, per germline (reference sequence). V gave up 9 bases and J gave up 1 base, with 16 bases separating them.

The chain has TRBV11-2 and TRBJ2-7; 8 bases line up with TRBD2. From germline, CDR1 is SGHAT and CDR2 FQNNGV. Losses at the gene ends were 0 bases for V and 2 bases for J; bases not matched to a gene: 3. This CDR3 contains 15 residues. This chain's CDR3 is CASSLEGSGAYEQYF. The CDR3 DNA reads TGTGCCAGCAGCTTAGAGGGTAGCGGGGCCTACGAGCAGTACTTC. Full variable domain (rest looked up from reference TRBV11-2 and TRBJ2-7): EAGVAQSPRYKIIEKRQSVAFWCNPISGHATLYWYQQILGQGPKLLIQFQNNGVVDDSQLPKDRFSAERLKGVDSTLKIQPAKLEDSAVYLCASSLEGSGAYEQYFGPGTRLTVT.

As DNA, the CDR3 is TGTGCCAGCAGCCCCACCCGGGACAGTGTCAACGAGCAGTACTTC. Amino acid sequence: CASSPTRDSVNEQYF. The chain has TRBV7-3 and TRBJ2-7; the match to TRBD1 covers 7 bases. After removal of 5 bases from V and 5 bases from J, the junction contained 12 bases not matched to a gene. Germline V lookup: CDR1 SGHTA, CDR2 FQGTGA. This CDR3 comprises 15 residues.

V gene TRBV19 combines with J gene TRBJ2-1, with D possibly TRBD1 on 6 matching bases. The CDR3 extends over 14 amino acids. Germline V gene sequence: CDR1 LNHDA, CDR2 SQIVND (reference sequence). V was clipped by 6 bases and J by 10 bases, with 19 bases between them. This chain's CDR3 is CASSKQGPAGEQFF. Here the CDR3 DNA reads TGTGCCAGTAGCAAACAGGGACCCGCCGGGGAGCAGTTCTTC.

The J gene is TRBJ2-1, the V gene TRBV9; weak D call: TRBD2 (6 bases). V lost 4 bases to trimming and J lost 7 bases, with 21 bases between them. The CDR3 contains 16 residues. Per germline, CDR1 SGDLS and CDR2 YYNGEE. CDR3 amino acids: CASSSTGTRRENEQFF. The CDR3, as DNA: TGTGCCAGCAGCTCGACCGGGACTCGACGGGAGAATGAGCAGTTCTTC. Full variable domain (outside the CDR3, taken from reference TRBV9 and TRBJ2-1): DSGVTQTPKHLITATGQRVTLRCSPRSGDLSVYWYQQSLDQGLQFLIQYYNGEERAKGNILERFSAQQFPDLHSELNLSSLELGDSALYFCASSSTGTRRENEQFFGPGTRLTVL.

In its sample, this clone was seen once. The rearrangement links TRBV28 to TRBJ2-7; TRBD2 agrees at 8 bases. J was trimmed by 5 bases and V by 2 bases; bases with no gene match: 5. The CDR3 covers 14 residues. Germline values: CDR1 MDHEN, CDR2 SYDVKM. CDR3 loop: CASSLERELNEQYF. The CDR3 DNA sequence: TGTGCCAGCAGTTTAGAGCGGGAGCTAAACGAGCAGTACTTC.

This chain links TRBV2 with TRBJ2-7, with D unresolved. Per germline, CDR1 SNHLY and CDR2 FYNNEI. The CDR3 runs 12 residues. V dropped 6 bases and J dropped 2 bases, with 8 bases sitting between them. The CDR3 loop reads CASRQNTYEQYF. Written as DNA, the CDR3 is TGTGCCAGCAGACAAAACACCTACGAGCAGTACTTC.

The rearrangement links TRBV18 to TRBJ2-5, with D hard to call. Germline assignment: CDR1 KGHSH and CDR2 LQKENI. The CDR3 covers 13 residues. The ends were cut back, 6 bases at V and 1 base at J, with 9 bases in the middle. The CDR3 bases are TGTGCCAGCTCCGTCCGGTCCCAAGAGACCCAGTACTTC. Translated, it gives CASSVRSQETQYF.

The DNA for the CDR3 is TGTGCCAGCAGCCAACACAGGGGAGGCGGCGAAAAACTGTTTTTT. Protein product: CASSQHRGGGEKLFF. J is TRBJ1-4 and V is TRBV11-2, with 7 positions matching TRBD1. J lost 8 bases, V lost 5 bases, and 11 bases had no gene match. The CDR3 has 15 amino acids. Germline-derived CDR1 and CDR2 are SGHAT and FQNNGV.